This T cell receptor (beta chain) was retrieved from a study of cytomegalovirus exposure and HLA in healthy donors (dated by TCRdb to 2015 to 2018). About the investigation overall: An earlier analysis of 587 of the donors reported 276 Gb of sequence data and approximately 120 million unique TCR beta sequences obtained from roughly 180 million T cells. Roughly 300 gigabases of sequencing data and approximately 92 million unique TCR sequences made up an early release that covered several hundred HLA-typed donors. Of the 350 to 400 genotyped donors, 65% to 90% fell in the genetic ancestry cluster associated with self-reported Caucasian donors. The study was designed to test whether signatures of past pathogen exposure could be identified by cataloging public T cell receptors. The T cell repertoires of 700 or so subjects were profiled by immunosequencing and related to cytomegalovirus serostatus. Along with the approximately 700-subject first cohort, a separate validation cohort of roughly 110 different subjects was used. To predict cytomegalovirus infection status, the study brought together high-throughput TCR immunosequencing, statistical association of individual TCRs with disease status, and machine learning. A later analysis re-examined previously published TCR beta repertoires from several hundred donors and added high-resolution HLA genotyping to investigate patterns of TCR occurrence. Rather than drawing on any new phenotypic data, the later analysis identified candidate immune exposures from TCR beta sequences and the way those sequences occurred across donors. To decide whether each TCR beta V gene segment behaved as functional or pseudogenic, an earlier analysis of some 540 of the donors relied on high-throughput TCR beta sequencing. Alongside the repertoire data, information on donor age, sex, ethnicity and CMV serostatus was compiled. A later genetic analysis used genome-wide SNP genotypes for about 55% of the 666 donors, treating that subset as a discovery cohort. All discovery cohort repertoires had been generated on a single sequencing platform. HLA typing covered class I and class II loci at four-digit resolution. The number of typed donors differed by locus: about 629-630 for A, B, C, DRB1 and DQB1; some 500 for DQA1; about 600 for DPA1; and around 450 for DPB1. Four or five DR-DQ haplotypes were handled as single units for association and clustering because linkage in the cohort was strong. Among approximately 370 genotyped donors of the cohort, an average of around 240,000 unique TCR beta nucleotide sequences was sequenced per donor, of which roughly 17% were non-productive. The research as a whole found: Immune exposure information for the cohort was limited to CMV serostatus. A further reported finding was that TCR beta sequences accurately predicted the HLA-A and HLA-B alleles for most subjects in the first cohort. The authors suggested that the approach could potentially be extended to other disease states and immunological phenotypes. The classifier was reported to diagnose cytomegalovirus status with high specificity and sensitivity in both the original and validation cohorts. Because counts were too low, some 17 rarely observed V segments, including chromosome 9 orphons, were left out of the earlier analysis of a few hundred of the donors. In a later analysis, most CMV-associated TCR beta chains were found to appear HLA-restricted, with HLA associations seemingly driven largely by CMV exposure. A later genetic analysis reported fewer N-insertions in productive TCRs among donors in an Asian-associated ancestry cluster than the roughly 690-donor mean. This cohort had only TCR beta chains sequenced, and the lack of alpha or paired-chain data limited which features could be detected. Most TCR sequences were observed very rarely across donors, whereas some public TCRs were present in many individuals. In an earlier analysis of 587 of the donors, most TCR beta V segments appeared in productive rearrangements about 87% or about 30% of the time, broadly matching IMGT annotations. Because some donors lacked HLA typing at each locus, the association tests relied only on the typed subset. Some IMGT-functional V segments, including TRBV6-2 and TRBV6-3, could not be distinguished by the 87-base-pair reads and were therefore excluded. A total of roughly 160 TCR beta chains were listed by the study as associated with cytomegalovirus. A group of highly shared sequence variants was considered likely to be a technical artifact of the sequencing pipeline. A later analysis found that TCR association rates varied across HLA loci, with DRB1 alleles showing the most associated TCRs and HLA-C alleles the fewest. Sequencing depth was assumed to be roughly uniform across donors in the presence/absence analyses, though that assumption may not hold. In a later analysis, more than 15,000 TCR beta sequences were associated with specific HLA alleles at a false discovery rate of 0.05. An association between a missense DCLRE1C variant and V-gene and J-gene trimming of TCR beta chains was found in a later genetic analysis and replicated in an independent cohort. Correlated functional status among segregating V segments might be attributable to linkage disequilibrium, but an unknown experimental factor could not be ruled out. A few of the identified cytomegalovirus-associated TCR beta chains were confirmed in vitro to be specific for cytomegalovirus antigens. According to a later analysis, parvovirus B19, influenza, CMV and Epstein-Barr virus appeared linked to several top co-occurrence clusters. In a later analysis, HLA-associated TCR beta chains showed more clonal expansion and lower generation probabilities than non-associated chains that were equally common. Strong co-occurrence of HLA alleles, especially DR and DQ, made assigning TCR associations to individual alleles difficult.

The CDR3 starts with the cysteine, ends with the phenylalanine, and has 14 residues. The kept DNA is CDR3 alone, 42 bases in frame from the first base. Trimming costs V 0 bases and J 8 bases, and their ends lie 11 bases apart. Per the germline V gene, SGHRS is the CDR1 and YFSETQ is the CDR2. Comments on this clone: The clone's antigen remains unknown. No quality values exist for individual bases; no much larger clone is one base distant.

The receptor library was made with the immunoSEQ multiplex PCR assay. A mixture of 60 forward primers for TCR Vbeta segments and 13 reverse primers for TCR Jbeta segments was used in the multiplex PCR. Amplification of the CDR3 region of rearranged TCR beta genes was performed with a multiplex PCR assay on genomic DNA. Amplified TCR beta libraries were sequenced as 87-base-pair reads on the Illumina HiSeq System. Regarding the original processing steps: A later analysis tallied around 80 million unique TCR beta chains across the 666 repertoires, and approximately 12 million of those chains were shared by two or more donors. Raw reads were error-corrected and collapsed into unique sequences by a nearest-neighbor algorithm in which closely related sequences were merged to remove PCR and sequencing errors. Alignment of CDR3 sequences to IMGT reference sequences was used to assign V, D and J gene segments. For a sequence to be retained, at least a six-nucleotide match to both a V gene segment and a J gene segment was required. Rearrangements were called productive when the CDR3 lacked stop codons and stayed in frame with V and J; all others were non-productive. Following IMGT convention, CDR3 was defined as the stretch from the second conserved V-encoded cysteine up to the conserved J-encoded phenylalanine. The earlier analysis of about 560 of the donors excluded any sequence lacking an unambiguous match to a single V gene segment. In an earlier analysis of roughly 500 of the donors, V segments were called functional above 56.7% productive rearrangements and were called segregating when the between-donor standard deviation exceeded 5%. A statistical classification framework was built to diagnose cytomegalovirus status from the catalog of TCR beta chain sequences. In a later analysis, V and J genes were assigned by comparing TCR nucleotide sequences against IMGT/GENE-DB human TR gene sequences. The TCRdist pipeline was used in a later analysis to assign CDR3 sequences and most-parsimonious VDJ recombination scenarios. A later analysis defined each TCR beta chain by its CDR3 amino acid sequence plus V-gene family, and excluded reads lacking a unique V-gene family. In a later analysis, some 600 highly shared, low-generation-probability nucleotide sequences were removed to address suspected cross-contamination and a sequencing artifact. For each public chain, a later analysis derived a clonal expansion index from normalized ranks of inferred template counts within each repertoire. A later analysis computed generation probabilities with a VDJ recombination model fitted to out-of-frame rearrangements, and checked the results against IGoR. Hypergeometric tests were used in a later analysis to score TCR-TCR, TCR-HLA and TCR-CMV co-occurrence, with a repertoire-size bias correction applied to the TCR pairs. A later analysis estimated false discovery rates by permuting HLA or CMV assignments 20 times. In a later analysis, co-occurring TCRs were grouped using DBSCAN, and TCRdist sequence similarity was added for clustering within HLA-allele-positive subsets. Repertoires with fewer than 30,000 or more than 120,000 public chains were left out of co-occurrence clustering, as were four to six repertoires with anomalous nucleotide sharing. TCRdb retrieved this table from immuneACCESS and kept in-frame rearrangements only. Not all clones are present; in checked studies, unresolved V genes account for under half, and no reason is known for the remainder. Clone size and V and J calls were adopted from that table, with D and trimming inferred from the DNA. This sample comprises roughly 100,000 clones, 77% of them detected only once. About 8.3% of the sample belongs to the ten largest clones.

In total, 630 or so healthy bone marrow donors made up the cohort. At the time of sampling, every cohort member was nominally healthy, though immune exposures that went unrecorded were likely present. The donor tested CMV seropositive, placing the donor among the 250 to 350 seropositive members of the cohort. A peripheral blood sample was provided by each donor, and peripheral blood mononuclear cells were used for TCR beta sequencing. The Qiagen DNeasy Blood Extraction Kit was used to extract genomic DNA from the blood cell samples. The receptor chain draws on TRBV5-1 and TRBJ1-4; a tentative D call is TRBD1 (6 bases match). This clonotype originated in a woman in her thirties or forties in good health and CMV-seropositive. Sequencing input: PBMCs. In nucleotides, the sequence is TGCGCCAGCAGCTTGGCGACAGGCCTAGAAAAACTGTTTTTT. Its coded protein is CASSLATGLEKLFF.